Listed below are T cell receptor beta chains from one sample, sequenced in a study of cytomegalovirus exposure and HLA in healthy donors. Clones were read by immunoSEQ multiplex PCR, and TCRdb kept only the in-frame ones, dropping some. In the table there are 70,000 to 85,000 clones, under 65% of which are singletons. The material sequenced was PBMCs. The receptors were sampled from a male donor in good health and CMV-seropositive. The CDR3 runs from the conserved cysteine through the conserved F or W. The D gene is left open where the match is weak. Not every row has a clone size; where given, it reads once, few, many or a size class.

CATSWDIQADIQYF	TGTGCCACCAGCTGGGACATCCAGGCGGACATTCAGTACTTC	.	TRBV15	TRBJ2-4	.
CASSLWGGGNQPQHF	TGTGCCAGCAGCTTATGGGGAGGAGGCAATCAGCCCCAGCATTTT	.	TRBV7-2	TRBJ1-5	.
CASSIVPDSSYNEQFF	TGTGCCAGTAGTATAGTGCCGGACAGCTCCTACAATGAGCAGTTCTTC	few	TRBV19	TRBJ2-1	.
CASSDGQGPYEQYF	TGTGCCAGCAGTGATGGACAGGGGCCCTACGAGCAGTACTTC	.	TRBV6-1	TRBJ2-7	TRBD1
CAWSVQGSYEQYF	TGTGCCTGGAGTGTACAGGGCTCCTACGAGCAGTACTTC	.	TRBV30	TRBJ2-7	.
CAILDPFSYEQYF	TGTGCCATCCTAGACCCCTTCTCCTACGAGCAGTACTTC	.	TRBV28	TRBJ2-7	.
CATSRPRQGLRETQYF	TGTGCCACCAGCAGGCCCAGACAGGGGCTGAGGGAGACCCAGTACTTC	.	TRBV15	TRBJ2-5	TRBD1
CASSEDRGEDEKLFF	TGTGCCAGCAGCGAAGACAGGGGCGAGGACGAAAAACTGTTTTTT	.	TRBV7-9	TRBJ1-4	TRBD1
CASSTGQGADYGYTF	TGCGCCAGCAGCACTGGACAGGGTGCGGACTATGGCTACACCTTC	.	TRBV5-1	TRBJ1-2	TRBD1
CASSLEGRGHNEQFF	TGCGCCAGCAGCTTGGAGGGCAGGGGCCACAATGAGCAGTTCTTC	.	TRBV5-1	TRBJ2-1	.
CASSFTDRGTEAFF	TGTGCCAGCAGTTTTACGGACAGGGGGACTGAAGCTTTCTTT	few	TRBV28	TRBJ1-1	TRBD1
CASSGDRHYEQYF	TGTGCCAGCAGCGGCGACAGACACTACGAGCAGTACTTC	.	TRBV27	TRBJ2-7	.
CASRPAGTMYEQYF	TGTGCCAGCAGACCAGCCGGGACAATGTACGAGCAGTACTTC	.	TRBV28	TRBJ2-7	.
CASSRKHHPLYEQYF	TGTGCCAGCAGCAGAAAGCACCACCCCCTCTACGAGCAGTACTTC	few	TRBV5-4	TRBJ2-7	.
CASSISLAVYNEQFF	TGTGCCAGTAGTATCTCACTAGCGGTATACAATGAGCAGTTCTTC	few	TRBV19	TRBJ2-1	TRBD2
CASSYTGDGYTF	TGTGCCAGCAGTTATACAGGGGATGGCTACACCTTC	few	TRBV6-6	TRBJ1-2	TRBD1
CALGALQETQYF	TGTGCTCTGGGGGCCCTCCAAGAGACCCAGTACTTC	.	TRBV30	TRBJ2-5	.
CASRDNWNTEAFF	TGCGCCAGTCGGGACAACTGGAACACTGAAGCTTTCTTT	.	TRBV5-1	TRBJ1-1	.
CASSYESGRGTEAFF	TGTGCCAGCAGTTATGAGTCTGGGCGGGGTACTGAAGCTTTCTTT	.	TRBV6-6	TRBJ1-1	.
CASSQQGNTEAFF	TGTGCCAGCAGCCAGCAGGGGAACACTGAAGCTTTCTTT	.	TRBV11-2	TRBJ1-1	.
CATSMDRDYEQYF	TGTGCCACCAGCATGGACAGGGACTACGAGCAGTACTTC	few	TRBV15	TRBJ2-7	TRBD1
CASSLTRQETQYF	TGTGCCAGCAGCTTAACCAGGCAAGAGACCCAGTACTTC	few	TRBV7-6	TRBJ2-5	.
CASSRRPREGAYEQYF	TGTGCCAGCAGTCGCCGCCCCAGGGAGGGGGCCTACGAGCAGTACTTC	.	TRBV27	TRBJ2-7	.
CAISESTVAGDNQPQHF	TGTGCCATCAGTGAGTCAACTGTGGCAGGCGACAATCAGCCCCAGCATTTT	.	TRBV10-3	TRBJ1-5	.
CASSLKGLVNEQFF	TGTGCCAGCAGCTTAAAGGGACTAGTCAATGAGCAGTTCTTC	.	TRBV13	TRBJ2-1	TRBD2
CASSPATGIQTQYF	TGTGCCAGCTCACCGGCAACAGGGATCCAGACCCAGTACTTC	.	TRBV18	TRBJ2-5	.
CASSLVRDRGDTEAFF	TGTGCCAGCAGCTTAGTCAGGGACAGGGGTGACACTGAAGCTTTCTTT	.	TRBV7-8	TRBJ1-1	TRBD1
CASSFADTQYF	TGTGCCAGCAGCTTCGCAGATACGCAGTATTTT	once	TRBV11-2	TRBJ2-3	.
CASTFSTGDTGELFF	TGTGCCAGCACCTTTTCCACGGGGGACACCGGGGAGCTGTTTTTT	.	TRBV11-1	TRBJ2-2	.
CASSLGGQGAYEQYF	TGCGCCAGCAGCTTGGGGGGACAGGGGGCTTACGAGCAGTACTTC	few	TRBV5-1	TRBJ2-7	TRBD1
CASTGFANEKLFF	TGTGCCAGCACAGGGTTCGCTAATGAAAAACTGTTTTTT	.	TRBV28	TRBJ1-4	.
CASSPKLGRGNTEAFF	TGCGCCAGCAGCCCAAAATTGGGCAGGGGGAACACTGAAGCTTTCTTT	.	TRBV4-3	TRBJ1-1	.
CASRTAGRGEAFF	TGTGCCAGCAGAACGGCGGGGAGAGGTGAAGCTTTCTTT	.	TRBV6-1	TRBJ1-1	.
CASSLERGEQYF	TGTGCCAGCAGCTTAGAGCGGGGCGAGCAGTACTTC	few	TRBV7-2	TRBJ2-7	TRBD2
CAWSVGTGFVESQPQHF	TGTGCCTGGAGTGTAGGGACAGGGTTCGTAGAAAGTCAGCCCCAGCATTTT	.	TRBV30	TRBJ1-5	TRBD1
CASSLRGQGAETQYF	TGTGCCAGCAGTTTAAGAGGACAGGGAGCAGAGACCCAGTACTTC	.	TRBV28	TRBJ2-5	TRBD1
CASSFQPGDYEQYF	TGTGCCAGCAGTTTTCAGCCAGGGGACTACGAGCAGTACTTC	.	TRBV28	TRBJ2-7	.
CSVLTQGAVHNEQFF	TGCAGCGTCCTAACACAGGGGGCGGTCCACAATGAGCAGTTCTTC	.	TRBV29-1	TRBJ2-1	TRBD1
CASSLDPSGSGGNSPLHF	TGTGCCAGCAGCTTGGACCCGTCGGGTTCCGGAGGAAATTCACCCCTCCACTTT	few	TRBV5-4	TRBJ1-6	.
CASSLDRTYTYEQYF	TGTGCCAGCAGTTTAGACAGAACTTACACCTACGAGCAGTACTTC	.	TRBV27	TRBJ2-7	.
CASSARGGSHTEAFF	TGTGCCAGCAGTGCGAGGGGGGGCTCCCACACTGAAGCTTTCTTT	.	TRBV6-4	TRBJ1-1	.
CASSPQGGSNQPQHF	TGTGCCAGCAGTCCACAGGGGGGCAGCAATCAGCCCCAGCATTTT	.	TRBV27	TRBJ1-5	TRBD1
CASSYSRRLNTGELFF	TGTGCCAGCAGTTACTCGAGGAGGCTGAACACCGGGGAGCTGTTTTTT	.	TRBV6-5	TRBJ2-2	.
CANWAGANGPAKGAFF	TGTGCCAACTGGGCAGGGGCCAACGGTCCCGCAAAGGGAGCTTTCTTT	.	TRBV6-4	TRBJ1-1	.
CATRLGSTGTEQYF	TGTGCTACCCGCCTGGGTTCGACAGGGACCGAGCAGTACTTC	few	TRBV6-1	TRBJ2-7	TRBD1
CASSQIPVGGQPQHF	TGCGCCAGCAGCCAAATCCCGGTGGGGGGTCAGCCCCAGCATTTT	.	TRBV4-1	TRBJ1-5	.
CASSLQGSSYNSPLHF	TGTGCCAGCAGCCTGCAGGGAAGTTCCTATAATTCACCCCTCCACTTT	.	TRBV7-7	TRBJ1-6	.
CASSYSGTVYEQYF	TGTGCCAGCAGTTACTCGGGGACAGTTTACGAGCAGTACTTC	.	TRBV6-6	TRBJ2-7	TRBD1
CAWRDRDRVNEKLFF	TGTGCCTGGAGGGACCGGGACAGGGTAAATGAAAAACTGTTTTTT	few	TRBV30	TRBJ1-4	TRBD1
CASSWTGRHQETQYF	TGTGCCAGCAGCTGGACAGGGCGGCATCAAGAGACCCAGTACTTC	.	TRBV6-6	TRBJ2-5	TRBD1
CASSGTGTNQPQHF	TGTGCCAGTAGTGGGACAGGGACGAATCAGCCCCAGCATTTT	.	TRBV19	TRBJ1-5	TRBD1
CASSPGNEQFF	TGTGCCAGCAGCCCAGGCAATGAGCAGTTCTTC	.	TRBV14	TRBJ2-1	.
CASSLRLAGTSTDTQYF	TGTGCCAGCAGCTTGCGACTAGCGGGGACTAGCACAGATACGCAGTATTTT	few	TRBV5-4	TRBJ2-3	TRBD2
CAWVMGPNYGYTF	TGTGCCTGGGTGATGGGGCCAAACTATGGCTACACCTTC	.	TRBV30	TRBJ1-2	.
CASSYFGRGGDVEQYF	TGTGCCAGCAGCTACTTCGGCCGCGGAGGCGACGTAGAGCAGTACTTC	.	TRBV7-9	TRBJ2-7	.
CASSLGGGATNEKLFF	TGTGCCAGCAGCTTGGGAGGGGGCGCAACTAATGAAAAACTGTTTTTT	.	TRBV5-4	TRBJ1-4	TRBD1
CSVEYRVGEQYF	TGCAGCGTTGAATACAGGGTGGGGGAGCAGTACTTC	.	TRBV29-1	TRBJ2-7	.
CASSEQDRGGDF	TGTGCCAGCAGTGAACAGGACAGGGGAGGGGACTTC	.	TRBV2	TRBJ2-5	TRBD1